The subject of this entry is one TCR beta chain. Profiling relied on immunoSEQ multiplex PCR, and the TCRdb table lists in-frame clones only, not all of them. The table lists 15,000 to 20,000 clones, 80% to 90% of them singletons, with approximately 6.3% in the top ten. The germline V gene has CDR1 LNHNV and CDR2 YYDKDF (reference sequence). The CDR3 has 14 residues. V shed 6 bases, J shed 3 bases, and the junction held 2 bases outside the gene matches. This specimen comes from a study of T cell changes during pregnancy in multiple sclerosis. The receptor's source is a female donor in good health, enrolled as a control in a pregnancy study. V gene TRBV15 combines with J gene TRBJ2-2, with 9 bases lining up with TRBD1. The source was CD8+ T cells from peripheral blood mononuclear cells, collected in the third trimester of pregnancy. CDR3 residues: CATSRQGDTGELFF. CDR3 in DNA: TGTGCCACCAGTAGACAGGGGGACACCGGGGAGCTGTTTTTT.